These 18 T cell receptor beta chains share one sample of origin, sequenced in a study of blood T cell repertoires in COVID-19. Produced via immunoSEQ multiplex PCR; TCRdb's table is partial and in-frame only. The sample carries about 260,000 clones, about nine tenths recorded once. The specimen sequenced was peripheral blood. The source is a middle-aged man with active or convalescent COVID-19.

Notes on this clone: The sample contains more than one DNA sequence encoding this CDR3. The V call is TRBV7-9, the J call TRBJ2-5; TRBD2 might be the D (6 bases). CDR1 SEHNR and CDR2 FQNEAQ come from the germline V gene (reference sequence). This CDR3 is built from 14 residues. Trimming took off 5 bases at V and 2 bases at J, with 12 bases between the two ends. The CDR3 sequence is CASSQTREQETQYF. CDR3 coding DNA: TGTGCCAGCAGCCAGACGCGGGAACAAGAGACCCAGTACTTC.

V is TRBV24-1 and J is TRBJ1-5, with D possibly matching TRBD1 (5 bases). Trimming removed 8 bases at V and 0 bases at J, with 10 bases between. Germline CDR1 reads KGHDR; CDR2 reads SFDVKD. This CDR3 spans 14 amino acids. The CDR3 DNA reads as TGTGCCACCACGCGGGGCTATAGCAATCAGCCCCAGCATTTT. It yields the protein CATTRGYSNQPQHF.

This clone has just a few counts. The rearrangement links TRBV4-1 to TRBJ2-2; 8 positions agree with TRBD2. This CDR3 is built from 14 residues. Germline V gives CDR1 MGHRA, CDR2 YSYEKL. Germline trimming cut 1 base from V and 8 bases from J; bases unmatched to any gene: 3. As DNA, the CDR3 is TGCGCCAGCAGCCAAGCGGGAGGGAATGGGGAGCTGTTTTTT. This translates into CASSQAGGNGELFF.

This chain links TRBV12-5 with TRBJ2-3; D possibly corresponds to TRBD2 (5 bases). Germline assignment: CDR1 LGHNT and CDR2 FRNRAP. This CDR3 contains 17 residues. V lost 3 bases and J lost 0, with 16 bases in between. The CDR3, as DNA: TGTGCTAGTGGTTTCCACACCGACGGGAATAGCACAGATACGCAGTATTTT. Its translation is CASGFHTDGNSTDTQYF.

The genes are TRBV10-3 and TRBJ2-7; D is undetermined. Germline-derived CDR1 and CDR2 are ENHRY and SYGVKD. The CDR3 extends over 14 amino acids. V shed 1 base and J shed 2 bases, with 9 bases lying between them. The CDR3 loop is CAISEYLQTYEQYF. The CDR3 coding sequence is TGTGCCATCAGTGAGTATCTGCAGACCTACGAGCAGTACTTC.

The DNA of the CDR3 is TGTGCCTTTCCGTGTCTCGAGAAAGCATATAGCAATCAGCCCCAGCATTTT. Translating it yields CAFPCLEKAYSNQPQHF. The V call is TRBV28, the J call TRBJ1-5; no definite D call. The germline V and J ends were trimmed by 11 bases and 0 bases, with 23 bases remaining between them. Germline V gives CDR1 MDHEN, CDR2 SYDVKM. The CDR3 runs 17 residues.

This clone has just a few counts. The V and J genes are TRBV14 and TRBJ2-7; TRBD1 agrees at 8 bases. The CDR3 is made up of 15 amino acids. The germline CDR1 and CDR2 sequences are SGHDN and FVKESK. With V trimmed by 4 bases and J by 0 bases, 5 bases remained unmatched. The CDR3 is CASSLTGDSSYEQYF. The CDR3, as DNA: TGTGCCAGCAGCCTGACAGGGGACAGCTCCTACGAGCAGTACTTC.

This chain connects TRBV20-1 to TRBJ1-2; D remains ambiguous. Germline CDR1 reads DFQATT; CDR2 reads SNEGSKA (reference sequence). The CDR3 contains 11 residues. Here the CDR3 DNA reads TGCATCGCCCGGACTGGCGCCGGCTACACCTTC. Its protein product is CIARTGAGYTF.

This chain uses TRBV27 with TRBJ2-5, with 7 bases lining up with TRBD1. The trim removed 5 bases at V and 1 base at J, leaving 7 bases unmatched. The CDR3 is 15 residues long. Germline CDR1 reads MNHEY; CDR2 reads SMNVEV (reference sequence). CDR3 sequence reads: CASSPRQGPQETQYF. For the CDR3, the DNA is TGTGCCAGCAGTCCCCGACAGGGACCCCAAGAGACCCAGTACTTC.

The chain combines TRBV7-7 with TRBJ1-2, with no clear D. CDR1 and CDR2 from the germline V gene are SSHAT and FNYEAQ (reference sequence). The V end lost 5 bases, the J end lost 3 bases, and 25 bases lay between the germline ends. This CDR3 comprises 18 residues. This CDR3 reads CASSPREGPPSGDYGYTF. The DNA for the CDR3 is TGTGCCAGCAGCCCTCGTGAGGGTCCTCCCTCAGGAGACTATGGCTACACCTTC.

This clone was counted between two and nine times. The chain couples TRBV10-1 to TRBJ2-7; tentative D call: TRBD2 (6 bases). V shed 5 bases and J shed 2 bases, with 10 bases lying between them. This CDR3 has 13 amino acids. Germline V gene lookup returns CDR1 WNHNN and CDR2 SYGVQD (reference sequence). CDR3 sequence reads: CASSSGETYEQYF. The CDR3 bases are TGCGCCAGCAGTTCGGGGGAGACCTACGAGCAGTACTTC.

The V and J genes are TRBV27 and TRBJ1-2, with 7 bases aligning to TRBD1. Germline lookup yields CDR1 MNHEY and CDR2 SMNVEV (reference sequence). Trimming cost V 5 bases and J 8 bases; bases outside gene matches: 11. This CDR3 spans 14 amino acids. CDR3 sequence reads: CASSPGDRPKGYTF. The CDR3 DNA sequence: TGTGCCAGCAGTCCCGGGGACAGACCTAAGGGCTACACCTTC.

The chain is built from TRBV5-1 and TRBJ1-6, with D perhaps matching TRBD1 (5 bases). Germline-derived CDR1 and CDR2 are SGHRS and YFSETQ. Trimming took 3 bases from V and 7 from J, leaving 14 bases between them. The CDR3 spans 15 residues. Here the CDR3 DNA reads TGCGCCAGCAGCTGGCAGGGTGAGAGGAATTCACCCCTCCACTTT. Translation gives CASSWQGERNSPLHF. Complete variable domain (other parts from reference TRBV5-1 and TRBJ1-6): KAGVTQTPRYLIKTRGQQVTLSCSPISGHRSVSWYQQTPGQGLQFLFEYFSETQRNKGNFPGRFSGRQFSNSRSEMNVSTLELGDSALYLCASSWQGERNSPLHFGNGTRLTVT.

The chain couples TRBV18 to TRBJ2-2; D unclear. Trimming cost V 2 bases and J 0 bases, with 7 bases left between them. The CDR3 has 15 residues. Per germline, CDR1 KGHSH and CDR2 LQKENI. This CDR3 is CASSPIQTNTGELFF. In DNA, the CDR3 is TGTGCCAGCTCACCAATCCAGACGAACACCGGGGAGCTGTTTTTT.

The chain has TRBV7-9 and TRBJ2-3; 11 nucleotides match TRBD1. Unmatched junction bases numbered 2, after V lost 3 bases and J lost 6 bases. Germline CDR1 reads SEHNR; CDR2 reads FQNEAQ (reference sequence). The length of the CDR3 is 14 residues. The CDR3 coding sequence is TGTGCCAGCAGCTTGGACAGGGGGCAGGATACGCAGTATTTT. This gives the protein CASSLDRGQDTQYF.

This chain uses TRBV12-3 or TRBV12-4 with TRBJ1-6; the D gene is possibly TRBD1 (5 bases). This CDR3 region has 13 residues. V gave up 4 bases and J gave up 10 bases, with 11 bases separating them. CDR3 loop: CASSWTKDSPLHF. In DNA form, the CDR3 reads TGTGCCAGCAGTTGGACAAAAGACTCACCCCTCCACTTT.

The CDR3: CATSRRDNMNTEAFF. CDR3 nucleotide sequence: TGTGCCACCAGCAGGCGGGATAACATGAACACTGAAGCTTTCTTT. V and J are TRBV15 and TRBJ1-1, with unresolved D. This CDR3 contains 15 residues. V was trimmed by 3 bases and J by 0 bases, leaving 11 bases between them. Per germline, CDR1 LNHNV and CDR2 YYDKDF (reference sequence).

Here the CDR3 DNA reads TGTGCCAGTAGTCGCAACCCGACAGGGACCTACAATGAGCAGTTCTTC. It is translated as CASSRNPTGTYNEQFF. The chain links TRBV19 to TRBJ2-1; 7 bases align to TRBD1. V lost 5 bases and J lost 2; bases outside the gene matches: 9. The CDR3 runs 16 residues. Germline V CDR1 and CDR2: LNHDA, SQIVND (reference sequence).